These T cell receptor beta chains were read from a single sample in a study of cytomegalovirus exposure and HLA in healthy donors. Method: immunoSEQ multiplex PCR; TCRdb's copy keeps in-frame clones and lacks some. The profile shows 150,000 to 250,000 clones, over 65% of them singletons. Sequencing was carried out using PBMCs. These receptors were collected from a boy under 10 years old in good health and CMV-seronegative. Both conserved end residues are part of each CDR3. The D gene is left open where the match is weak. Clone size is stated in some rows and not others, as once, few, many or a class when expanded.

TRBV6-5,few,15,TRBD1,TRBJ1-1,TGTGCCAGCAGTTTAGGACAGGGCAGGGACACTGAAGCTTTCTTT,CASSLGQGRDTEAFF
TRBV30,.,14,TRBD1,TRBJ2-7,TGTGCCTGGAGGGGACAGGGTCTAGCCTACGAGCAGTACTTC,CAWRGQGLAYEQYF
TRBV11-3,once,16,.,TRBJ1-1,TGTGCCAGCAGCTTCATCGGGGGACGCATGAACACTGAAGCTTTCTTT,CASSFIGGRMNTEAFF
TRBV5-4,.,15,.,TRBJ2-3,TGTGCCAGCAGCCCTGGGAGCGCTGTTTCAGATACGCAGTATTTT,CASSPGSAVSDTQYF
TRBV4-2,few,16,.,TRBJ2-2,TGTGCCAGCAGCCGGGAAGGGGCTCCAGGTACCGGGGAGCTGTTTTTT,CASSREGAPGTGELFF
TRBV4-1,.,12,.,TRBJ2-5,TGCGCCAGCAGGGGGCTCTTGGGGACCCAGTACTTC,CASRGLLGTQYF
TRBV6-6,once,16,TRBD1,TRBJ2-1,TGTGCCAGCAGTTACTCGACAGGACAGGGGGTTAATGAGCAGTTCTTC,CASSYSTGQGVNEQFF
TRBV6-1,.,14,TRBD1,TRBJ1-4,TGTGCCAGCAGGCCCGGGACAGCTAATGAAAAACTGTTTTTT,CASRPGTANEKLFF
TRBV9,.,14,.,TRBJ1-2,TGTGCCAGCAGCCCCAGGTATGGGAACTATGGCTACACCTTC,CASSPRYGNYGYTF
TRBV2,few,13,.,TRBJ2-3,TGTGCCAGCAGTGAAGGCGGGCCGGATACGCAGTATTTT,CASSEGGPDTQYF
TRBV10-3,.,13,TRBD2,TRBJ2-5,TGTGCCACCACCGGGACTAGCGCGGTTCCCCAGTACTTC,CATTGTSAVPQYF
TRBV7-2,few,16,.,TRBJ1-4,TGTGCCAGCAGCTTAAAGGGCCGGGACACAGGAGAAAAACTGTTTTTT,CASSLKGRDTGEKLFF
TRBV13,.,15,.,TRBJ1-1,TGTGCCAGCAGCTTTGACAGGAGAATGAACACTGAAGCTTTCTTT,CASSFDRRMNTEAFF
TRBV2,.,13,TRBD1,TRBJ2-5,TGTGCCAGCAGCGGACAGGGACCAGAGACCCAGTACTTC,CASSGQGPETQYF
TRBV27,.,17,TRBD1,TRBJ1-3,TGTGCCAGCAGTCCTCTTTACAGGGGAGTGAAAGGAAACACCATATATTTT,CASSPLYRGVKGNTIYF
TRBV7-8,few,15,TRBD1,TRBJ1-2,TGTGCCAGCAGCTCCCGACAGGGCACTAACTATGGCTACACCTTC,CASSSRQGTNYGYTF
TRBV5-4,.,12,.,TRBJ2-5,TGTGCCAGCAGCCCGTATCTAGAGACCCAGTACTTC,CASSPYLETQYF
TRBV4-3,.,19,TRBD2,TRBJ2-5,TGCGCCAGCAGCCCATCTAGCGGGGGGTCGGGGGCCATTCAGGAGACCCAGTACTTC,CASSPSSGGSGAIQETQYF
TRBV29-1,.,16,TRBD2,TRBJ2-1,TGCAGCGTTGAAGGTGGACTAGCGGGGATCTACAATGAGCAGTTCTTC,CSVEGGLAGIYNEQFF
TRBV20-1,.,11,.,TRBJ2-7,TGCAGTGTCCCAGGGCCCTACGAGCAGTACTTC,CSVPGPYEQYF
TRBV7-2,.,18,.,TRBJ1-3,TGTGCCAGCAGCTTAGTCAGCGGTCGGGGGGTGTCTGGAAACACCATATATTTT,CASSLVSGRGVSGNTIYF
TRBV9,.,13,.,TRBJ1-2,TGTGCCAGCAGCGCCGGACAGCTCTATGGCTACACCTTC,CASSAGQLYGYTF
TRBV7-6,few,17,TRBD2,TRBJ2-7,TGTGCCAGCAGCTCCTTGTTATCGAGCGGGGGGAACTACGAGCAGTACTTC,CASSSLLSSGGNYEQYF
TRBV7-9,.,19,TRBD2,TRBJ2-1,TGTTCCAGCAGGCCGGGACTAGCGGGGGGCCTGAGGTCCTACAATGAGCAGTTCTTC,CSSRPGLAGGLRSYNEQFF
TRBV10-3,.,17,.,TRBJ2-7,TGTGCCATCAGTGAAGTCTTAGGGGGTACTCGTCCGAGTGAGCAGTACTTC,CAISEVLGGTRPSEQYF
TRBV4-3,once,16,TRBD1,TRBJ2-3,TGCGCCAGCAGCCAGGACAGGGGGCCGATCACAGATACGCAGTATTTT,CASSQDRGPITDTQYF
TRBV15,.,17,.,TRBJ2-6,TGTGCCACCAGCAGAGTGCGCTGGGGCCCTGGGGCCAACGTCCTGACTTTC,CATSRVRWGPGANVLTF
TRBV27,few,13,.,TRBJ1-1,TGTGCCAGCAGCAACAGGATGAGCACTGAAGCTTTCTTT,CASSNRMSTEAFF